Each of the 27 T cell receptor beta chains below was sequenced from the same sample in a study of cytomegalovirus exposure and HLA in healthy donors. This PCR relied on a set of 60 Vbeta primers and 13 Jbeta primers. The method was immunoSEQ multiplex PCR; TCRdb's version includes in-frame clones alone and lacks a portion of them. This sample's clone table lists some 120,000 clones. The sequenced sample consisted of PBMCs. These receptors were taken from a man aged 18 to 35 in good health and CMV-seronegative.

The chain has TRBV6-5 and TRBJ2-5; TRBD2 matches 9 bases. The J call is in doubt because the DNA end fits TRBJ2-7 better. This CDR3 spans 14 amino acids. Germline-derived CDR1 and CDR2 are MNHEY and SVGAGI. The CDR3 coding sequence is TGTGCCAGCAGTTACAAGCGGGAGGCCCACGAGCAGTACTTC. It specifies CASSYKREAHEQYF.

This rearrangement joins TRBV9 to TRBJ2-5; TRBD1 might be the D (6 bases). V was cut by 1 base and J by 5 bases, with 18 bases left in between. CDR1 and CDR2 from the germline V gene are SGDLS and YYNGEE. This CDR3 spans 16 amino acids. This chain's CDR3 is CASSVQPSRGKETQYF. The CDR3 DNA reads as TGTGCCAGCAGCGTACAGCCGAGCAGGGGCAAGGAGACCCAGTACTTC.

J is TRBJ2-5 and V is TRBV4-1; 8 bases are a match to TRBD1. The better agreement between TRBJ2-7 and the DNA end casts doubt on the J call. Germline CDR1 and CDR2: MGHRA and YSYEKL. CDR3 length equals 19 residues. For the CDR3, the DNA is TGCGCCAGCAGCCAAGGTCCGGGGACAGGACTAAGGGCGAGCAACGAGCAGTACTTC. This sequence encodes CASSQGPGTGLRASNEQYF.

The chain is built from TRBV19 and TRBJ2-2, with D tentatively TRBD1 (5 bases). V was cut by 1 base and J by 4 bases, with 7 bases left in between. Germline CDR1 is LNHDA and CDR2 is SQIVND (reference sequence). The CDR3 covers 14 residues. CDR3 DNA: TGTGCCAGTAGTATAGGTGGGGCCACCGGGGAGCTGTTTTTT. Amino acid sequence: CASSIGGATGELFF.

J is TRBJ1-1 and V is TRBV6-1; D perhaps matches TRBD1 (5 bases). Germline V lookup: CDR1 MNHNS, CDR2 SASEGT. V was trimmed by 1 base and J by 2 bases, leaving 11 bases between them. The CDR3 length is 15 residues. In DNA form, the CDR3 reads TGTGCCAGCAGTGAAGAGCTACAGGAAAACACTGAAGCTTTCTTT. Protein sequence: CASSEELQENTEAFF.

V gene TRBV6-5 combines with J gene TRBJ1-5; D is ambiguous. Trimming removed 0 bases from V and 6 bases from J, with 9 bases in between. This CDR3 has 14 amino acids. CDR1 MNHEY and CDR2 SVGAGI come from the germline V gene. This CDR3 reads CASSYSAGGQPQHF. CDR3 bases: TGTGCCAGCAGTTACTCGGCGGGTGGTCAGCCCCAGCATTTT.

V is TRBV19 and J is TRBJ1-6; 7 nucleotides match TRBD1. Germline assignment: CDR1 LNHDA and CDR2 SQIVND (reference sequence). CDR3 length: 15 amino acids. Unmatched junction bases numbered 11, after V lost 8 bases and J lost 7 bases. The CDR3 protein is CASQSPTGVNSPLHF. The CDR3 bases are TGTGCCAGTCAATCTCCTACAGGGGTAAATTCACCCCTCCACTTT. The full variable domain, with the rest looked up from reference TRBV19 and TRBJ1-6, is DGGITQSPKYLFRKEGQNVTLSCEQNLNHDAMYWYRQDPGQGLRLIYYSQIVNDFQKGDIAEGYSVSREKKESFPLTVTSAQKNPTAFYLCASQSPTGVNSPLHFGNGTRLTVT.

J is TRBJ2-2 and V is TRBV6-5; a weak D match, TRBD2 (6 bases). Trimming took 2 bases from V and 4 from J, leaving 11 bases between them. This CDR3 region has 15 residues. Germline assignment: CDR1 MNHEY and CDR2 SVGAGI. CDR3: CASSYGRRGTGELFF. The DNA of the CDR3 is TGTGCCAGCAGTTACGGGCGGCGGGGCACCGGGGAGCTGTTTTTT.

The chain combines TRBV28 with TRBJ1-1; TRBD1 aligns across 9 bases. The germline V gene encodes CDR1 MDHEN and CDR2 SYDVKM. Trimming took 5 bases from V and 4 from J; bases not matched to a gene: 5. The CDR3 runs to 14 residues. The CDR3 DNA is TGTGCCAGCAGTGCGGGGACAGGGTTCACTGAAGCTTTCTTT. This encodes CASSAGTGFTEAFF.

V usage is TRBV15 and J usage is TRBJ1-3; D is ambiguous. Trimming left V 1 base short and J 3 bases short, with 7 bases between. Germline V gene lookup returns CDR1 LNHNV and CDR2 YYDKDF (reference sequence). CDR3 length equals 14 residues. For the CDR3, the DNA is TGTGCCACCAGCAGAGTAGGGAGTGGAAACACCATATATTTT. Translating gives CATSRVGSGNTIYF.

This rearrangement joins TRBV19 to TRBJ1-1, with 7 bases lining up with TRBD1. Germline V CDR1 and CDR2: LNHDA, SQIVND (reference sequence). The CDR3 has 16 amino acids. V trimming: 5 bases; J trimming: 5 bases; junction bases outside the gene matches: 14. This CDR3 reads CASSPRRGFFGTEAFF. DNA for the CDR3: TGTGCCAGTAGTCCCCGCAGGGGGTTTTTTGGGACTGAAGCTTTCTTT.

The chain uses TRBV9 and TRBJ2-5; tentatively, D is TRBD1 (6 bases). The germline CDR1 and CDR2 sequences are SGDLS and YYNGEE. The CDR3 extends over 16 amino acids. Trimming took 2 bases from V and 4 from J, leaving 18 bases between them. The CDR3 DNA is TGTGCCAGCAGCGTTCGGGCAGGGGAAGTCCCAGAGACCCAGTACTTC. It is translated as CASSVRAGEVPETQYF.

V is TRBV6-1 and J is TRBJ1-2; D is unclear. CDR1 MNHNS and CDR2 SASEGT come from the germline V gene. This CDR3 contains 14 residues. The germline V and J ends were trimmed by 4 bases and 1 base, with 10 bases remaining between them. Written as DNA, the CDR3 is TGTGCCAGCAGTGGTAGGGCGGGTAACTATGGCTACACCTTC. Protein: CASSGRAGNYGYTF.

The DNA for the CDR3 is TGTGCCAGCTTGATTCCCGGGATTGGAAACACCATATATTTT. Protein: CASLIPGIGNTIYF. The V call is TRBV18, the J call TRBJ1-3; D not certain. This CDR3 spans 14 amino acids. The germline gives CDR1 KGHSH, CDR2 LQKENI. V lost 7 bases to trimming and J lost 3 bases, with 13 bases between them.

The chain's CDR3 is CASSSQSNYGYTF. CDR3 nucleotides: TGTGCCAGCAGCTCACAGTCTAACTATGGCTACACCTTC. The V call is TRBV7-9, the J call TRBJ1-2; unclear D gene. This CDR3 is built from 13 residues. The V end was cut by 4 bases, the J end by 0 bases, with 6 bases between. Germline CDR1 is SEHNR and CDR2 is FQNEAQ (reference sequence).

This CDR3 reads CASSLGSWAAKLNTEAFF. CDR3 bases: TGTGCCAGCAGCTTAGGGTCATGGGCAGCAAAATTGAACACTGAAGCTTTCTTT. The chain couples TRBV7-2 to TRBJ1-1, with no clear D. The CDR3 has 18 residues. CDR1 is SGHTA and CDR2 is FQGNSA in the germline V gene. V lost 1 base, J lost 0 bases, and 18 bases lay in between.

V and J are TRBV5-1 and TRBJ2-2, with 8 bases aligning to TRBD2. The germline CDR1 and CDR2 sequences are SGHRS and YFSETQ. The J segment lost 1 base and the V segment lost 5 bases, leaving 7 bases of the junction unmatched. The CDR3 totals 16 residues. CDR3 sequence: CASRPTSGGNTGELFF. The CDR3 DNA reads as TGCGCCAGCAGGCCGACCAGCGGGGGGAACACCGGGGAGCTGTTTTTT.

This chain joins TRBV5-5 and TRBJ2-5; D ambiguous. In germline, CDR1 is SGHKS, CDR2 YYEKEE (reference sequence). This CDR3 comprises 15 residues. The ends were cut back, 4 bases at V and 5 bases at J, with 18 bases in the middle. The CDR3 nucleotides are TGTGCCAGCAGCGCCCAATTCGAGTTTACGGAGACCCAGTACTTC. This translates into CASSAQFEFTETQYF.

CDR3 coding DNA: TGTGCTAGTGTGGGGACAGTTAATGAAAAACTGTTTTTT. Its translation: CASVGTVNEKLFF. The rearrangement uses TRBV12-5 and TRBJ1-4, with 7 bases fitting TRBD1. Germline V gene sequence: CDR1 LGHNT, CDR2 FRNRAP. The CDR3 runs to 13 residues. The V segment lost 7 bases and the J segment 4 bases; nucleotides outside the gene matches: 3.

The CDR3 sequence: CASSVGHQGPDTQYF. The CDR3 DNA reads TGTGCCAGCAGCGTAGGGCATCAGGGCCCAGATACGCAGTATTTT. The J gene is TRBJ2-3, the V gene TRBV9; D might be TRBD1 (5 bases). Trimming pared 0 bases from V and 4 bases from J, leaving 12 bases between. The CDR3 runs to 15 residues. Germline CDR1 and CDR2: SGDLS and YYNGEE.

The chain employs TRBV9 and TRBJ2-1, with D maybe TRBD1 (6 bases). From germline, CDR1 is SGDLS and CDR2 YYNGEE. There are 15 residues in the CDR3. V lost 0 bases to trimming and J lost 6 bases, with 13 bases between them. CDR3 nucleotide sequence: TGTGCCAGCAGCGTAGCTCTCGGACAGCCCAATGAGCAGTTCTTC. Translated, it gives CASSVALGQPNEQFF.

J is TRBJ1-5 and V is TRBV19, with 7 positions matching TRBD1. Germline CDR1 is LNHDA and CDR2 is SQIVND (reference sequence). The V and J ends lost 6 bases and 1 base, in that order; junction bases with no gene match: 9. The CDR3 loop spans 16 amino acids. CDR3 nucleotide sequence: TGTGCCAGTAGCGCGACAGGGATATTCAGCAATCAGCCCCAGCATTTT. Protein: CASSATGIFSNQPQHF. The variable domain in full, completed from reference TRBV19 and TRBJ1-5, reads DGGITQSPKYLFRKEGQNVTLSCEQNLNHDAMYWYRQDPGQGLRLIYYSQIVNDFQKGDIAEGYSVSREKKESFPLTVTSAQKNPTAFYLCASSATGIFSNQPQHFGDGTRLSIL.

This sequence joins TRBV2 and TRBJ2-3, with 7 bases fitting TRBD1. The germline gives CDR1 SNHLY, CDR2 FYNNEI. This CDR3 comprises 14 residues. The junction had 5 bases not matched to a gene; V was cut back by 6 bases and J by 2 bases. CDR3 bases: TGTGCCAGCAGCAAACAGGGGATCACAGATACGCAGTATTTT. This encodes CASSKQGITDTQYF.

The J gene is TRBJ1-2, the V gene TRBV7-2, with 7 bases aligning to TRBD1. V trimming: 6 bases; J trimming: 2 bases; junction bases outside the gene matches: 9. This CDR3 contains 15 residues. Germline V CDR1 and CDR2: SGHTA, FQGNSA. The CDR3 DNA is TGTGCCAGCAGTGCTCGACAGGGCGTGAACTATGGCTACACCTTC. The encoded protein is CASSARQGVNYGYTF.

J is TRBJ2-7 and V is TRBV7-9, with D unclear. The CDR3 spans 12 residues. Germline values: CDR1 SEHNR, CDR2 FQNEAQ (reference sequence). With 5 bases removed from V and 7 bases from J, the gap between germline ends came to 12 bases. The CDR3 is CASSLALREQYF. DNA for the CDR3: TGTGCCAGCAGCCTTGCTTTGAGGGAGCAGTACTTC.

This sequence joins TRBV11-3 and TRBJ1-5, with 8 bases identical to TRBD1. J gave up 3 bases and V 5 bases, and 15 bases lay outside the gene matches. The CDR3 extends over 18 amino acids. CDR1 and CDR2 (germline): SGHNT, YENEEA. This chain's CDR3 is CASSLYDDTGGHNQPQHF. In DNA, the CDR3 is TGTGCCAGCAGCCTGTACGACGATACAGGGGGACACAATCAGCCCCAGCATTTT.

This chain connects TRBV20-1 to TRBJ2-1, with 7 bases identical to TRBD2. The CDR3 has 11 amino acids. Germline V gene data show CDR1 as DFQATT and CDR2 as SNEGSKA (reference sequence). The CDR3 nucleotides are TGCAGGGGGGGGTCGGGAAATGAGCAGTTCTTC. It encodes CRGGSGNEQFF.